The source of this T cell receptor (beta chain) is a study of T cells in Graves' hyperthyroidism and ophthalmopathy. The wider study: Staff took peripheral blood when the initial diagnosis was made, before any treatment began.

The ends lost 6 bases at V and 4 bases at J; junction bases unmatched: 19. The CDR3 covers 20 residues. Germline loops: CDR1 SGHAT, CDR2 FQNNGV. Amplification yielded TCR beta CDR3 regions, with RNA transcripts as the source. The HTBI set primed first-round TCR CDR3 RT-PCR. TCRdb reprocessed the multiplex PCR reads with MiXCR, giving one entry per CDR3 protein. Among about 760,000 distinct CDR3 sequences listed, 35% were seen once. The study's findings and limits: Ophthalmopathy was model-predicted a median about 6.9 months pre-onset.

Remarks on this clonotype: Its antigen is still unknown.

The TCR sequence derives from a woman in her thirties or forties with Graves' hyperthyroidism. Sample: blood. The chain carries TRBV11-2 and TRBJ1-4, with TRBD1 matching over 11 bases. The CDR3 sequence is CASSPLTITGQGVSNEKLFF. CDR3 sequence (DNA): TGTGCCAGCAGTCCTCTTACCATCACGGGACAGGGGGTTAGTAATGAAAAACTGTTTTTT.